This T cell receptor beta chain appears in the sequencing data of a study of blood T cell repertoires in COVID-19. As for the study in general: Some COVID-19 samples were acute and others convalescent; all came from the United States, Italy and Spain. In each case, the material was cDNA or gDNA derived from T cells, B-cell-depleted T cells, or PBMCs.

The length of the CDR3 is 16 residues. With 5 bases clipped from V and 4 bases from J, the junction kept 10 bases outside the gene matches. Germline loops: CDR1 SGHAT, CDR2 FQNNGV. Per the authors' pipeline: It was from reference gene primer amplification that nucleated cell counts were estimated. Some clones are missing from TCRdb's copy, which holds only in-frame ones; the method was immunoSEQ multiplex PCR. The D gene and trimming were derived from the DNA, and the V and J assignments and clone size from that table. The data contain about 180,000 clones, approximately 85% of them singletons. The sample consisted of PBMCs or T cells enriched from blood (not recorded which). The clonotype was recovered from a woman aged 30 to 39 who had recovered from COVID-19. This sequence joins TRBV11-2 and TRBJ2-1, with 8 positions matching TRBD2. The CDR3 bases are TGTGCCAGCAGCGGTGGGCTAGCGGGTTCGTACAATGAGCAGTTCTTC. Translated: CASSGGLAGSYNEQFF.